This T cell receptor (beta chain) was documented in a study of blood T cell repertoires in COVID-19. Study as a whole: Samples representing acute and convalescent COVID-19 were sourced from the United States, Italy and Spain. PBMCs, B-cell-depleted T cells, or T cells were the source of the cDNA or gDNA that made up the material.

V gave up 3 bases and J gave up 1 base; unmatched junction bases: 7. CDR1 and CDR2 from the germline V gene are SGHTA and FQGNSA. The CDR3 contains 19 residues. Original processing notes: The assay estimated nucleated cells by amplifying reference gene primers. The assay was immunoSEQ multiplex PCR, and TCRdb's table has in-frame clones only and misses some. That table is the source of V, J and clone size, and D and trimming were worked out from the DNA. The data contain 160,000 or so clones, approximately 85% of them singletons. The material sequenced was peripheral blood. This sequence originates from a man aged 40-49 years with acute or convalescent COVID-19. V gene TRBV7-2 combines with J gene TRBJ2-4; 15 bases map to TRBD2. The CDR3 is CASSFLAGTSGGAKNIQYF. CDR3 bases: TGTGCCAGCAGCTTCCTGGCCGGGACTAGCGGGGGGGCCAAAAACATTCAGTACTTC.